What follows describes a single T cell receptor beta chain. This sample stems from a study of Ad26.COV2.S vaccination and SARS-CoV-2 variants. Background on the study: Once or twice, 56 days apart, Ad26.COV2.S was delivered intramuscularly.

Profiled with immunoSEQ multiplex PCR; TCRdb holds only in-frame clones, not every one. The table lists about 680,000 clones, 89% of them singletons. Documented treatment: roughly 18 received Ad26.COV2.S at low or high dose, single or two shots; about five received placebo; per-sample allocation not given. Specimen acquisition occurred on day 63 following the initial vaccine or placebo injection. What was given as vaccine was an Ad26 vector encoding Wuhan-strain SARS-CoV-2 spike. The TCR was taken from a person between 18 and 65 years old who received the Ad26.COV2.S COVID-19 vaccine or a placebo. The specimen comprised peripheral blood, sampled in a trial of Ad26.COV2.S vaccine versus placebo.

In DNA, the CDR3 is TGTGCCACCAGTGACCCCCGTGTGAGCGCGGGCTCCTACAATGAGCAGTTCTTC. Amino acid sequence: CATSDPRVSAGSYNEQFF. V gene TRBV24-1 combines with J gene TRBJ2-1, with D maybe TRBD2 (5 bases). The CDR3 totals 18 residues. Trimming took 4 bases from V and 0 from J, leaving 18 bases between them. Germline V lookup: CDR1 KGHDR, CDR2 SFDVKD.